The source of this T cell receptor (beta chain) is a study of spatial heterogeneity in lung cancer. Study conclusions and caveats: Within tumors, counts of expanded alpha and beta TCRs tracked tumor mutation counts.

Time point given: sample taken at primary tumor resection. Many counts were recorded for this clonotype. The antigen is undetermined. This CDR3 spans 11 amino acids. Germline V gene data show CDR1 as LNHDA and CDR2 as SQIVND (reference sequence). V was trimmed by 5 bases and J by 2 bases, leaving 1 base between them. TCRdb reprocessed the 5' RACE reads with MiXCR, giving one entry per CDR3 protein. The sample includes roughly 15,000 distinct CDR3 sequences, approximately 7% of them seen just once. The TCR was taken from a male donor with early-stage non-small cell lung cancer. The sample consisted of lung tumor tissue, taken at surgery. The rearrangement joins TRBV19 to TRBJ2-1; no clear D gene. The CDR3 region is CASSAYNEQFF. In DNA, the CDR3 is TGTGCCAGTAGTGCCTACAATGAGCAGTTCTTC. The whole variable domain, filled in from reference TRBV19 and TRBJ2-1, reads DGGITQSPKYLFRKEGQNVTLSCEQNLNHDAMYWYRQDPGQGLRLIYYSQIVNDFQKGDIAEGYSVSREKKESFPLTVTSAQKNPTAFYLCASSAYNEQFFGPGTRLTVL.